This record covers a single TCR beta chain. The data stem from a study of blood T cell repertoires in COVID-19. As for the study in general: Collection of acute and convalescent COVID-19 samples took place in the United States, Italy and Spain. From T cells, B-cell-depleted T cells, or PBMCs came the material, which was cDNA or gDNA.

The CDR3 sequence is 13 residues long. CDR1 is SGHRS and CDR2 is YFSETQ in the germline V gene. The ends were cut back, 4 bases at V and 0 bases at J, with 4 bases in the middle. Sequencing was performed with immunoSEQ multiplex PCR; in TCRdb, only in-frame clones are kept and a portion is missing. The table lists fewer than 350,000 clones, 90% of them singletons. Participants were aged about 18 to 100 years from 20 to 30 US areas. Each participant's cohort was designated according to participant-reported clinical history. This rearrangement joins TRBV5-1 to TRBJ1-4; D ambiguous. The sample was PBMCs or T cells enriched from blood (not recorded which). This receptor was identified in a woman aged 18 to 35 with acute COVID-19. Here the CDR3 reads CASSGATNEKLFF. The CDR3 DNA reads TGCGCCAGCAGCGGAGCAACTAATGAAAAACTGTTTTTT.